These 8 T cell receptor beta chains were all obtained from the same sample, sequenced in a study of OX40 agonist ivuxolimab in advanced cancers. Profiling relied on immunoSEQ multiplex PCR, and the TCRdb table lists in-frame clones only, not all of them. Among roughly 57,000 clones listed, 60% to 80% were seen once. Sequencing was performed on CD4+ or CD8+ T cells sorted from blood, taken in a trial of the OX40 agonist ivuxolimab. All receptors derive from an adult with an advanced solid tumor such as melanoma, head and neck, liver or kidney cancer.

The chain links TRBV18 to TRBJ1-1; D remains unclear. Germline V gene lookup returns CDR1 KGHSH and CDR2 LQKENI. V lost 2 bases and J 1 base, leaving 8 bases between the germline ends. The CDR3 contains 14 residues. CDR3 sequence: CASSPSDGNTEAFF. The CDR3 bases are TGTGCCAGCTCACCATCGGACGGGAACACTGAAGCTTTCTTT.

The V gene is TRBV25-1, the J gene TRBJ1-2; 9 nucleotides agree with TRBD1. Trimming took 4 bases from V and 6 from J; bases not matched to a gene: 3. In germline, CDR1 is MGHDK, CDR2 SYGVNS. The CDR3 runs to 13 residues. CDR3 coding DNA: TGTGCCAGCAGTGGGGGACAGGGACATGGCTACACCTTC. This sequence encodes CASSGGQGHGYTF.

The chain carries TRBV2 and TRBJ1-1, with a weak D call TRBD1 (5 bases). This CDR3 has 12 amino acids. Trimming took off 8 bases at V and 1 base at J, with 8 bases between the two ends. Germline V gene data show CDR1 as SNHLY and CDR2 as FYNNEI. The CDR3 spells CASSGANTEAFF. CDR3 nucleotides: TGTGCCAGCTCCGGGGCGAACACTGAAGCTTTCTTT.

This rearrangement joins TRBV28 to TRBJ1-2; TRBD1 might be the D (5 bases). V was trimmed by 2 bases and J by 0 bases, leaving 13 bases between them. Germline CDR1 and CDR2: MDHEN and SYDVKM. The CDR3 runs 16 residues. The CDR3: CASSLPARGPNYGYTF. In DNA, the CDR3 is TGTGCCAGCAGTTTACCCGCAAGGGGTCCTAACTATGGCTACACCTTC.

V usage is TRBV11-3 and J usage is TRBJ1-1; unclear D gene. V gave up 1 base and J gave up 4 bases, with 7 bases separating them. CDR3 length: 13 residues. CDR1 is SGHNT, CDR2 YENEEA, per germline. The CDR3 sequence is CASSLGPPTEAFF. In DNA form, the CDR3 reads TGTGCCAGCAGCTTAGGTCCACCCACTGAAGCTTTCTTT.

This clone was counted a few times. The J gene is TRBJ1-4, the V gene TRBV6-5; 7 nucleotides agree with TRBD1. The CDR3 extends over 15 amino acids. CDR1 is MNHEY, CDR2 SVGAGI, per germline. The V gene end was trimmed by 6 bases and the J gene end by 9 bases; junction bases not matched to a gene: 13. The CDR3 bases are TGTGCCAGCAGACTTGATAGACAGGGAGGAAAAAAACTGTTTTTT. This gives the protein CASRLDRQGGKKLFF.

The chain employs TRBV7-7 and TRBJ1-2; weak D call: TRBD1 (5 bases). Germline values: CDR1 SSHAT, CDR2 FNYEAQ (reference sequence). This CDR3 is 14 amino acids long. V lost 5 bases, J lost 4 bases, and 14 bases lay in between. In DNA form, the CDR3 reads TGTGCCAGCAGCCCTCTCGGGGGGAGCTATGGCTACACCTTC. Protein product: CASSPLGGSYGYTF.

The rearrangement uses TRBV10-2 and TRBJ1-1; D gene uncertain. Looked up from germline, CDR1 is WSHSY and CDR2 is SAAADI. This CDR3 is 13 amino acids long. The V and J ends lost 3 bases and 4 bases respectively, with 9 bases between them. CDR3 nucleotides: TGCGCCAGCAGTGATCCCTTGGGCACTGAAGCTTTCTTT. Protein product: CASSDPLGTEAFF.